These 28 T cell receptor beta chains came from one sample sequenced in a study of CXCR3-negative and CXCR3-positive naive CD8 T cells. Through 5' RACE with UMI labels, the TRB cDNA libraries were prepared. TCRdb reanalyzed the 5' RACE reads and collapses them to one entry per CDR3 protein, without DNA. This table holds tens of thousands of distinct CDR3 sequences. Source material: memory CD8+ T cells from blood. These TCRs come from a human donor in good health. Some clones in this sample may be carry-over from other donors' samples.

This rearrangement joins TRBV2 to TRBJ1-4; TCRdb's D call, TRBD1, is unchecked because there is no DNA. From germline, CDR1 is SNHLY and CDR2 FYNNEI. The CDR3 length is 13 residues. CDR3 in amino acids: CASSEALRGRLFF.

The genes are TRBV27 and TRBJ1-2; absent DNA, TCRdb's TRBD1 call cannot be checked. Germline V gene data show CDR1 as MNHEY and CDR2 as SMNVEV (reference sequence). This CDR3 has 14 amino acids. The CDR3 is CASSSQGAFYGYTF.

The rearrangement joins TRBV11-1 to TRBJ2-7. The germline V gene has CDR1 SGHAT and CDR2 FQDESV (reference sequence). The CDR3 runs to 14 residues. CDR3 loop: CASSRAGNNYEQYF.

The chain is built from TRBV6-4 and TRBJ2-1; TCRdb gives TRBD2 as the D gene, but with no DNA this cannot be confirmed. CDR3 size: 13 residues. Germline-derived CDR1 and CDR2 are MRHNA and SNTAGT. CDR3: CASGTGDTNEQFF.

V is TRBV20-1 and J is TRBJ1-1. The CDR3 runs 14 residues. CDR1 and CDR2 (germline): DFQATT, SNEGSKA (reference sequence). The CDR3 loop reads CSARLGIRDTEAFF.

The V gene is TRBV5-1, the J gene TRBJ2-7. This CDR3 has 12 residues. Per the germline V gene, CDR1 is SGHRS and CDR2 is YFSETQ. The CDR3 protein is CASSLETSEQYF.

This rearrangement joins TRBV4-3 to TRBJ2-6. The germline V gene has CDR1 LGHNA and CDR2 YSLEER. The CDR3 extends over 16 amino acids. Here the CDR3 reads CASSQDWGLGANVLTF.

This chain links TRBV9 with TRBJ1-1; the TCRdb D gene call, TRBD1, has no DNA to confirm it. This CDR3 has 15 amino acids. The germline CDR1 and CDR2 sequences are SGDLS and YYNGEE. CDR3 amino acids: CASSDDDREATEAFF.

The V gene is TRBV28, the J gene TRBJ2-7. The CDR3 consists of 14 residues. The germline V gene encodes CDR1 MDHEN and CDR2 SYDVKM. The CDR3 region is CASSLSAYSYEKYF.

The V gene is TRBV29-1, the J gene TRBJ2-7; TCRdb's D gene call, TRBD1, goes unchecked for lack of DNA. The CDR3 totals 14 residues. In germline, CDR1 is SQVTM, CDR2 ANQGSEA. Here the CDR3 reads CSAKGTDSSYEQYF.

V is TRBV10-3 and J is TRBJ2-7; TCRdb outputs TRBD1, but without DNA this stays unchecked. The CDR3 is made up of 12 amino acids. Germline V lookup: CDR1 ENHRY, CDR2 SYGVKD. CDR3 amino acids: CATQGVGAEQYF.

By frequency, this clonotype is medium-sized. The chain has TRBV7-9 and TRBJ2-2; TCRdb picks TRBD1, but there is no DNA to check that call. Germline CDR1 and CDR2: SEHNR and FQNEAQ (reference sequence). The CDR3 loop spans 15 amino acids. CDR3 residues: CASRSGTGETGELFF.

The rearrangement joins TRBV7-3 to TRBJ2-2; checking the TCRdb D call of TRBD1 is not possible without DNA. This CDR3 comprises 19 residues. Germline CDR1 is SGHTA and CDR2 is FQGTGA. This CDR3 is CASSHLTHVGGGNTGELFF.

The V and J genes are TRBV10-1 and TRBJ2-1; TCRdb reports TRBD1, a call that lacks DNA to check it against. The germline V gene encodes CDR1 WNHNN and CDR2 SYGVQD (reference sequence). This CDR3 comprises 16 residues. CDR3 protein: CASSSPVGFRTGEQFF.

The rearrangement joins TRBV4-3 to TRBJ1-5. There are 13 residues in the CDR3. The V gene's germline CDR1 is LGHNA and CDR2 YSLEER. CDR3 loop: CASSQGYNQPQHF.

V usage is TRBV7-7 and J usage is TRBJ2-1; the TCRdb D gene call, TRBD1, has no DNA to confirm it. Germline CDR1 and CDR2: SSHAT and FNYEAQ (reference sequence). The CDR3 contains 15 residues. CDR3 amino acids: CASSLGPGRRNEQFF. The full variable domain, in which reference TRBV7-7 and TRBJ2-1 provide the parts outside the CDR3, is GAGVSQSPRYKVTKRGQDVTLRCDPISSHATLYWYQQALGQGPEFLTYFNYEAQPDKSGLPSDRFSAERPEGSISTLTIQRTEQRDSAMYRCASSLGPGRRNEQFFGPGTRLTVL.

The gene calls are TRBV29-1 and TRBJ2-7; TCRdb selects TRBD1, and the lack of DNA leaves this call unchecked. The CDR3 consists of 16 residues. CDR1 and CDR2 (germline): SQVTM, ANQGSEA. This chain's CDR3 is CSVEEGAGTVPYEQYF.

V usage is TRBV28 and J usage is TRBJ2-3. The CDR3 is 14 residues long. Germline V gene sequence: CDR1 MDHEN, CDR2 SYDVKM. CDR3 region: CASSLEVSTDTQYF.

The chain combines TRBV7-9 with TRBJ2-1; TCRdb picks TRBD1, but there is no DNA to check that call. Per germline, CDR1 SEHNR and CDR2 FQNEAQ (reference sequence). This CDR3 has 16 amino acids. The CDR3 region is CASSHRGQGHDNEQFF.

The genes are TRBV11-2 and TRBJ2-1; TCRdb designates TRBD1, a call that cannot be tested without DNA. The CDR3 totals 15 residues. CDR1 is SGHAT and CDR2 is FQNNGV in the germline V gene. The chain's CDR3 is CASSFPGQLRNEQFF.

This chain's CDR3 is CASSLAVKAQETQYF. This chain links TRBV5-1 with TRBJ2-5. The CDR3 is 15 amino acids. CDR1 is SGHRS, CDR2 YFSETQ, per germline.

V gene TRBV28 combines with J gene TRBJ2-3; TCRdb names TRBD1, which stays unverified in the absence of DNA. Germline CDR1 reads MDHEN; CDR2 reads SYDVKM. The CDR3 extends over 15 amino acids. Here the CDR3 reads CASSFNQGGQDTQYF.

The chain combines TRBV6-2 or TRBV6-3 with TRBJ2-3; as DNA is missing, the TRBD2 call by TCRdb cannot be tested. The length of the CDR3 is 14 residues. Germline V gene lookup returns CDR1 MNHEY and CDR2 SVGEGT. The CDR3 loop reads CATSSGGPTDTQYF.

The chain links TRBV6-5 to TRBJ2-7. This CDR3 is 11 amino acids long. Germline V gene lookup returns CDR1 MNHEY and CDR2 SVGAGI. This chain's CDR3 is CASSWGYEQYF.

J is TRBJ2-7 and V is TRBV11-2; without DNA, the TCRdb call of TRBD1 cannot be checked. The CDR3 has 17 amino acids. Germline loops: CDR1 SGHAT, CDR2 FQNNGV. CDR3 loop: CASSSPSLGEWDYEQYF.

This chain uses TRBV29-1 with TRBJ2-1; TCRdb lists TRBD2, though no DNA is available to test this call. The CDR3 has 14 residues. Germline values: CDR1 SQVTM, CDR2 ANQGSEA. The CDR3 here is CSTGTTASYNEQFF.

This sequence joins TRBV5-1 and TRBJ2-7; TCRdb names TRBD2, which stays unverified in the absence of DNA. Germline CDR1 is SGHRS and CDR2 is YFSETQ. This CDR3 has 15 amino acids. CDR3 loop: CASSLVWETNYEQYF.

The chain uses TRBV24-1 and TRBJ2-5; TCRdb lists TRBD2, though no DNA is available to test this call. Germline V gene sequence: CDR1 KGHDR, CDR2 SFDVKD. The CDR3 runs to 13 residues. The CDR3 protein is CATSDSLSGSQNF.